These 30 T cell receptor beta chains originate from one sample sequenced in a study of identical twins. Each CDR3 protein gets one entry after TCRdb re-called the 5' RACE reads with MiXCR. Found here are some 1,600,000 distinct CDR3 sequences, about 32% of them singletons; the top ten hold 0.25% to 0.3%. Input material: cord blood. The receptors originated from a newborn girl in good health.

The rearrangement links TRBV20-1 to TRBJ2-4; 8 bases match TRBD2. The junction had 12 bases not matched to a gene; V was cut back by 1 base and J by 13 bases. CDR1 DFQATT and CDR2 SNEGSKA come from the germline V gene (reference sequence). There are 14 residues in the CDR3. The CDR3 reads CSARGASGFLEQYF. The CDR3 DNA sequence: TGCAGTGCTAGAGGGGCTAGCGGGTTTTTGGAGCAGTACTTC.

The V and J genes are TRBV4-2 and TRBJ2-3; D perhaps matches TRBD2 (5 bases). The V gene lost 4 bases and the J gene lost 6 bases, with 20 bases spanning the gap. There are 16 residues in the CDR3. In germline, CDR1 is LGHNA, CDR2 YNFKEQ. The CDR3 bases are TGTGCCAGCAGCCCCGCGTACCAGGCGGGCGATGATACGCAGTATTTT. Amino acid sequence: CASSPAYQAGDDTQYF.

Note on this clonotype: This may be a read error: a much more frequent sequence differs by one nucleotide. J is TRBJ2-1 and V is TRBV5-1; 9 bases agree with TRBD1. TRBJ2-7 explains the end of the DNA better; the J call may be wrong. The CDR3 has 16 amino acids. Germline V gives CDR1 SGHRS, CDR2 YFSETQ. In DNA form, the CDR3 reads TGCGCCAGCAGCTTGGCCGGGACAGGGATGTACAATGAGCAGTACTTC. This codes for CASSLAGTGMYNEQYF.

The V and J genes are TRBV3-1 and TRBJ2-2, with D tentatively TRBD1 (6 bases). The CDR3 contains 15 residues. Germline V gives CDR1 LGHDT, CDR2 YNNKEL (reference sequence). V gave up 8 bases and J gave up 3 bases, with 16 bases separating them. The CDR3 region has the DNA TGTGCCAGCGGATCACAGGGCGGTGACACCGGGGAGCTGTTTTTT. Its protein is CASGSQGGDTGELFF.

The J gene is TRBJ2-1, the V gene TRBV7-2; possibly TRBD2 for D (5 bases). CDR3 length: 14 residues. V shed 1 base and J shed 10 bases, with 14 bases lying between them. Germline V gives CDR1 SGHTA, CDR2 FQGNSA. The CDR3 loop is CASSLEYSADEQFF. The CDR3 nucleotides are TGTGCCAGCAGCTTAGAATATAGCGCCGACGAGCAGTTCTTC.

This clonotype appeared a few times. V and J are TRBV20-1 and TRBJ2-5; D gene uncertain. V dropped 4 bases and J dropped 0 bases, with 3 bases sitting between them. Germline V gene data show CDR1 as DFQATT and CDR2 as SNEGSKA (reference sequence). This CDR3 has 11 amino acids. CDR3 DNA: TGCAGTGCTACACACCAAGAGACCCAGTACTTC. Translating gives CSATHQETQYF.

This clonotype has more than one count but fewer than ten. The chain uses TRBV6-2 or TRBV6-3 and TRBJ2-1, with 9 bases lining up with TRBD1. V shed 1 base and J 6 bases; nucleotides not matched to a gene: 7. The CDR3 is made up of 16 amino acids. The germline V gene encodes CDR1 MNHEY and CDR2 SVGEGT. CDR3 loop: CASSYYHPDRGNEQFF. CDR3 nucleotides: TGTGCCAGCAGTTACTACCACCCGGACAGGGGCAATGAGCAGTTCTTC.

This sequence joins TRBV6-1 and TRBJ2-7; either TRBD1 or TRBD2 may fit D (7 bases each). V gave up 6 bases and J gave up 1 base, with 13 bases separating them. The CDR3 spans 14 residues. CDR1 and CDR2 (germline): MNHNS, SASEGT. CDR3 region: CASRRQGGSYEQYF. The CDR3, as DNA: TGTGCCAGCAGAAGACAGGGAGGGTCCTACGAGCAGTACTTC.

This clonotype was detected many times. The chain employs TRBV5-1 and TRBJ1-2; D ambiguous. The CDR3 length is 13 residues. The germline V and J ends were trimmed by 6 bases and 1 base, with 10 bases remaining between them. The germline CDR1 and CDR2 sequences are SGHRS and YFSETQ. CDR3 sequence: CASKPDLNYGYTF. CDR3 in DNA: TGCGCCAGCAAGCCGGATCTTAACTATGGCTACACCTTC. Full variable domain (remainder filled in from reference TRBV5-1 and TRBJ1-2): KAGVTQTPRYLIKTRGQQVTLSCSPISGHRSVSWYQQTPGQGLQFLFEYFSETQRNKGNFPGRFSGRQFSNSRSEMNVSTLELGDSALYLCASKPDLNYGYTFGSGTRLTVV.

This clonotype was detected a few times. The chain couples TRBV20-1 to TRBJ2-1; D could derive from TRBD1 or TRBD2 (5 bases each). Germline values: CDR1 DFQATT, CDR2 SNEGSKA (reference sequence). The CDR3 spans 14 residues. The germline V and J ends were trimmed by 2 bases and 2 bases, with 10 bases remaining between them. CDR3 bases: TGCAGTGCTAGAAGTCAGGGACCCTACAATGAGCAGTTCTTC. Its translation: CSARSQGPYNEQFF.

This clonotype was observed a handful of times. The rearrangement uses TRBV15 and TRBJ1-5; no reliable D call. Germline V gene data show CDR1 as LNHNV and CDR2 as YYDKDF (reference sequence). This CDR3 comprises 15 residues. V lost 3 bases and J 0 bases, leaving 9 bases between the germline ends. The CDR3 DNA sequence: TGTGCCACCAGCAGCGATGGGTATAGCAATCAGCCCCAGCATTTT. This gives the protein CATSSDGYSNQPQHF.

Regarding this clonotype: Germline is not matched at one junction end, which may reflect a read error. The chain has TRBV7-2 and TRBJ2-7; 11 bases map to TRBD1. From germline, CDR1 is SGHTA and CDR2 FQGNSA. The CDR3 loop spans 15 amino acids. CDR3 sequence: CSSSFTGTGGYEQYF. DNA for the CDR3: TGTTCCAGCAGCTTCACCGGGACAGGGGGCTACGAGCAGTACTTC.

This clonotype showed up just a few times. This chain links TRBV20-1 with TRBJ2-7; 8 bases align to TRBD1. Unmatched junction bases numbered 12, after V lost 1 base and J lost 4 bases. The germline CDR1 and CDR2 sequences are DFQATT and SNEGSKA (reference sequence). CDR3 length: 16 residues. The CDR3 DNA follows: TGCAGTGCTAGAGCCCGACAGGGGTCCCTTATATACGAGCAGTACTTC. Translation gives CSARARQGSLIYEQYF.

J is TRBJ2-5 and V is TRBV6-1, with D perhaps given as TRBD1 or TRBD2 (5 bases each). V was pared by 2 bases and J by 6 bases, with 16 bases between. This CDR3 has 15 residues. Germline CDR1 and CDR2: MNHNS and SASEGT. The CDR3 DNA reads TGTGCCAGCAGTGAAATCACAGGTCCGGGGAAGACCCAGTACTTC. Protein sequence: CASSEITGPGKTQYF.

The gene calls are TRBV15 and TRBJ2-1; TRBD1 is a possible D gene (6 bases). Trimming removed 1 base at V and 0 bases at J, with 10 bases between. Germline CDR1 reads LNHNV; CDR2 reads YYDKDF (reference sequence). This CDR3 spans 16 amino acids. CDR3 coding DNA: TGTGCCACCAGCAGAGGTGGCAGGGGCTCCTACAATGAGCAGTTCTTC. It translates to CATSRGGRGSYNEQFF.

In its sample, this clonotype was seen many times. The chain employs TRBV29-1 and TRBJ2-5; D gene unclear. Trimming took 0 bases from V and 1 from J, leaving 9 bases between them. The CDR3 totals 14 residues. The V gene's germline CDR1 is SQVTM and CDR2 ANQGSEA. The CDR3 region has the DNA TGCAGCGTTGAAGATGAGGCTCTCCAAGAGACCCAGTACTTC. This translates into CSVEDEALQETQYF.

The chain carries TRBV20-1 and TRBJ1-4; D is undetermined. Germline CDR1 is DFQATT and CDR2 is SNEGSKA (reference sequence). Trimming stripped 0 bases from V and 7 bases from J, with 15 bases between. The CDR3 is made up of 15 amino acids. The CDR3 DNA follows: TGCAGTGCTAGAGATACGGGGAGGAGGAGTGAAAAACTGTTTTTT. It encodes CSARDTGRRSEKLFF.

To note about this clonotype: A junction boundary mismatches the germline segment, possibly from a read error. The gene calls are TRBV7-6 and TRBJ2-3; no firm D call. This CDR3 spans 15 amino acids. Per germline, CDR1 SGHVS and CDR2 FNYEAQ. CDR3 amino acids: CASSSLVVSTDTRYF. The CDR3 coding sequence is TGTGCCAGCAGCTCCCTAGTAGTGAGCACAGATACGCGGTATTTT.

This rearrangement joins TRBV21-1 to TRBJ2-3; the tabulated D call, TRBD2, remains unverified against the DNA. TRBV21-1 has pseudogene status. The CDR3 contains 14 residues. The CDR3 region has the DNA TGTGCCGGACTCGGTGCTGTTAGCACAGATACGCAGTATTTT. Translation: CAGLGAVSTDTQYF.

V gene TRBV15 combines with J gene TRBJ1-1; 8 bases match TRBD1. CDR3 length equals 15 residues. V trimming: 1 base; J trimming: 1 base; junction bases outside the gene matches: 2. Germline CDR1 and CDR2: LNHNV and YYDKDF (reference sequence). CDR3 in DNA: TGTGCCACCAGCAGAGGTGGGACAGGGAACACTGAAGCTTTCTTT. Its translation: CATSRGGTGNTEAFF.

This clonotype was seen only a few times. The chain joins TRBV28 to TRBJ1-2, with 8 positions matching TRBD1. Per germline, CDR1 MDHEN and CDR2 SYDVKM. V dropped 1 base and J dropped 6; count of bases not matched to a gene: 10. CDR3 length equals 16 residues. CDR3 sequence (DNA): TGTGCCAGCAGTTTATATCCGGACAGGGTAGAGGATGGCTACACCTTC. It specifies CASSLYPDRVEDGYTF.

This clonotype was observed once. This chain joins TRBV27 and TRBJ2-7; no definite D call. Germline V lookup: CDR1 MNHEY, CDR2 SMNVEV (reference sequence). The CDR3 is made up of 15 amino acids. V shed 5 bases and J shed 0 bases, with 14 bases lying between them. In DNA form, the CDR3 reads TGTGCCAGCAGTCCCCGTCGGCAGAGCTCCTACGAGCAGTACTTC. Amino acid sequence: CASSPRRQSSYEQYF.

The rearrangement links TRBV10-3 to TRBJ1-2; maybe TRBD1 (5 bases). Deletions cut 0 bases from V and 3 bases from J, with 8 bases between. There are 14 residues in the CDR3. Germline V lookup: CDR1 ENHRY, CDR2 SYGVKD. The chain's CDR3 is CAISESGTDYGYTF. The DNA for the CDR3 is TGTGCCATCAGTGAGTCGGGGACGGACTATGGCTACACCTTC.

In its sample, this clonotype was seen many times. The chain carries TRBV25-1 and TRBJ2-5; D is unresolved. The CDR3 extends over 11 amino acids. The germline V gene has CDR1 MGHDK and CDR2 SYGVNS. V lost 6 bases and J 2 bases, leaving 4 bases between the germline ends. The CDR3 here is CASSWQETQYF. The CDR3 nucleotides read TGTGCCAGCAGCTGGCAAGAGACCCAGTACTTC.

The V and J genes are TRBV7-9 and TRBJ1-1; TRBD1 matches 7 bases. The J segment lost 5 bases and the V segment lost 3 bases, leaving 9 bases of the junction unmatched. The germline CDR1 and CDR2 sequences are SEHNR and FQNEAQ (reference sequence). This CDR3 has 15 residues. The DNA of the CDR3 is TGTGCCAGCAGCTTGGTCTCCGACAGGGCAACTGAAGCTTTCTTT. Protein: CASSLVSDRATEAFF.

V usage is TRBV7-2 and J usage is TRBJ2-1; D perhaps matches TRBD2 (6 bases). From germline, CDR1 is SGHTA and CDR2 FQGNSA. CDR3 length equals 15 residues. Trimming removed 2 bases from V and 4 bases from J, with 12 bases in between. CDR3 sequence (DNA): TGTGCCAGCAGCTTACGCGCGGAGGGGTACAATGAGCAGTTCTTC. This encodes CASSLRAEGYNEQFF.

Note on this clonotype: At one of its ends the junction is not consistent with the germline gene, which may arise from a read error. The J gene is TRBJ1-6, the V gene TRBV20-1, with a weak D call TRBD1 (5 bases). The CDR3 spans 15 residues. Germline lookup yields CDR1 DFQATT and CDR2 SNEGSKA (reference sequence). CDR3 loop: CSAREWGNTNSPPHF. As DNA, the CDR3 is TGCAGTGCTAGAGAATGGGGGAACACTAATTCACCCCCCCACTTT.

This sequence joins TRBV20-1 and TRBJ1-1; D unclear. Germline CDR1 DFQATT, CDR2 SNEGSKA (reference sequence). V lost 0 bases and J 6 bases, leaving 14 bases between the germline ends. The CDR3 runs to 14 residues. The CDR3 DNA is TGCAGTGCTAGAGATGGGAGACACGTCGCTGAAGCTTTCTTT. The encoded protein is CSARDGRHVAEAFF.

V and J are TRBV25-1 and TRBJ2-5; the match to TRBD1 covers 7 bases. The ends lost 4 bases at V and 11 bases at J; junction bases unmatched: 22. Germline CDR1 is MGHDK and CDR2 is SYGVNS. The CDR3 is 17 residues long. CDR3 region: CASSGISPGQSYNEQYF. Written as DNA, the CDR3 is TGTGCCAGCAGTGGCATCAGCCCGGGACAGTCCTACAATGAGCAGTACTTC.

V gene TRBV6-6 combines with J gene TRBJ2-7; weak D call: TRBD2 (7 bases). TRBJ2-4 matches the DNA end more closely, so the J call is doubtful. The CDR3 totals 13 residues. From germline, CDR1 is MNHNY and CDR2 SVGAGI (reference sequence). Here the CDR3 reads CASRTRGLSIQYF. CDR3 sequence (DNA): TGTGCCAGCCGCACCAGGGGACTAAGCATTCAGTACTTC.